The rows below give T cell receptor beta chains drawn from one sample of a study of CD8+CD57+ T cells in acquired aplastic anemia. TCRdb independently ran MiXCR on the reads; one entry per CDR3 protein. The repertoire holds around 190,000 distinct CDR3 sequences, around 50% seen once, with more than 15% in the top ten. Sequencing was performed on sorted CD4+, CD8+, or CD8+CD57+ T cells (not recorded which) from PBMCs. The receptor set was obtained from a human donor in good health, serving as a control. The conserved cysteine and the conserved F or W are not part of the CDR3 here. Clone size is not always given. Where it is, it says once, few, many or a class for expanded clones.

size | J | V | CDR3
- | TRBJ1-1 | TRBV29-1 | SVHKGANTEAF
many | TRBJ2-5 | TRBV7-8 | ASSSTGWAETQY
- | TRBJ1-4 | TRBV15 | ATSRVSGTREKLF
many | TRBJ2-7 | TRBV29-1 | SVEWQGHSYEQY
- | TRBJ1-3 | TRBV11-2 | ASSLAPGGDTIY
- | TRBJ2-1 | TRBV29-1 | SVTSGGASEQF
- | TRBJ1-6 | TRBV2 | ASSDDVTYNSPLH
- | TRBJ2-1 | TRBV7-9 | ASCGISQGQGFDEQF
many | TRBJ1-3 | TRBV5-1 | ASSPTGTSGNTIY
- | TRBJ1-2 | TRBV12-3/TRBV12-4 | ASSWGSWYGYT
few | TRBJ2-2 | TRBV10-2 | ASNAGTGELF
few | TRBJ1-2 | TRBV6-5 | ASSYIYRTGAYGYT
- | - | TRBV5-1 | ASSTWTRGPHNEQF
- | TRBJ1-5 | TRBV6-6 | ASSWTGSDQPQH
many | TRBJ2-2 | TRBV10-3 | AISARLAGNTGELF
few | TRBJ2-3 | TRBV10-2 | ASNATSGGADTQY
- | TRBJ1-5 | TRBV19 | ASSHRAGGNQPQH
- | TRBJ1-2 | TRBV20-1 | SARKTSQETQYFGPANYGYT
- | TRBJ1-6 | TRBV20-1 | SAKQGVSSPLH
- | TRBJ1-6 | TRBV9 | ASSVLVDNSPLH
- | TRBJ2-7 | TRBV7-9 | ASSLPDSSYEQY
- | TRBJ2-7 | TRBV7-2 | ASRSDRRSYEQY
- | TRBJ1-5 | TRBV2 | ASSEALGSNQPQH
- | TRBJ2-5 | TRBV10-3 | AISLGQGGFQETQY
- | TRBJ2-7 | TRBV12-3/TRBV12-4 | ASSLSQGAGEQY
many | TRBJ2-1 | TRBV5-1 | ASRTGTSGSDEQF
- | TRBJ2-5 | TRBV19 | ASNELAGETQY
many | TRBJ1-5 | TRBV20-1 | SAPKSHRFRINQPQH
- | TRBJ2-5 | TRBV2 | AGAILQGGRETQY
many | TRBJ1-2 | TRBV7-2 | ASSLGSRAHYGYT
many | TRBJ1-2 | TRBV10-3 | AISRATNHGYT
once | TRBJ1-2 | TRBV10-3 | AITDKGGGYT
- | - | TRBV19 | ASRNRDLSYEQY
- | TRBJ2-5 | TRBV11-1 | ASSTGPRTQY
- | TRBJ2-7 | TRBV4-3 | ASSNTGGEQY
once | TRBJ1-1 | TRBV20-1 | SAHSQGANTEAF
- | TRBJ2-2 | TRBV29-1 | SAGSQGAIGELF
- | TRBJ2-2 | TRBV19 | ASSSTGGVGELF
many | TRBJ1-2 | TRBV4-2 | ASSHNYGYT
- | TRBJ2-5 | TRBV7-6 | ASSLGGGSETQY
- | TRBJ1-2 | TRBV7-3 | ASQGSDYGYT
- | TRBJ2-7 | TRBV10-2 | ASNAGTGERYEHY
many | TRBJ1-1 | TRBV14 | ASSPNRGSGAF